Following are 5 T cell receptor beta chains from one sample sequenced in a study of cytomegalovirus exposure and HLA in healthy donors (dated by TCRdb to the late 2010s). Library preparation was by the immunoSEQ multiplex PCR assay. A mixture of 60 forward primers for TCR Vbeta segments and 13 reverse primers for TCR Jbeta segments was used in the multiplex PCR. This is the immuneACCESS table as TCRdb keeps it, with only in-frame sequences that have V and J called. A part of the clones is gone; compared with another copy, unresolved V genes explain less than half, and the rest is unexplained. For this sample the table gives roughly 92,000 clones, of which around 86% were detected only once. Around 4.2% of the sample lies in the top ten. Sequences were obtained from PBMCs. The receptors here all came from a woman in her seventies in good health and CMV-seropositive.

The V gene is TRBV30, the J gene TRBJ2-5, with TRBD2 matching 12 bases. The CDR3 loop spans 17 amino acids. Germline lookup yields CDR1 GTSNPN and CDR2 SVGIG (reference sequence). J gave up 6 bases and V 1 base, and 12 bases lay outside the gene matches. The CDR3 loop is CAWSAYLAGGPTQTQYF. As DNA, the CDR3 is TGTGCCTGGAGTGCTTACCTAGCGGGAGGGCCTACGCAGACCCAGTACTTC.

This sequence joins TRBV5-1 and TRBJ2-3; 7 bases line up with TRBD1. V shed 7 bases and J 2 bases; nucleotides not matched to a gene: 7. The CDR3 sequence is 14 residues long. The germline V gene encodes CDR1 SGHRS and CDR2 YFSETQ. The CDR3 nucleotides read TGCGCCAGCGCTGACAGGGCCTCCACAGATACGCAGTATTTT. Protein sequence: CASADRASTDTQYF.

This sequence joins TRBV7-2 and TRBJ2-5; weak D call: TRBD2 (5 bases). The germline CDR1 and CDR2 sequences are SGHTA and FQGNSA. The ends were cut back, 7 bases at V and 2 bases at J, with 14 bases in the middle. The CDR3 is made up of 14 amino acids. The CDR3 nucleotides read TGTGCCAGCACTGTCCGTCGCGGGCAAGAGACCCAGTACTTC. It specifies CASTVRRGQETQYF.

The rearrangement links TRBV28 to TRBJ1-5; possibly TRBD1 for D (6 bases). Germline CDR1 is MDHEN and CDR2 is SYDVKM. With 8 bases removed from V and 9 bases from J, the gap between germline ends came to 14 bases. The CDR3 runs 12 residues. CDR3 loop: CASLPRGRPQHF. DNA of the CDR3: TGTGCCAGCCTCCCAAGGGGGAGGCCCCAGCATTTT.

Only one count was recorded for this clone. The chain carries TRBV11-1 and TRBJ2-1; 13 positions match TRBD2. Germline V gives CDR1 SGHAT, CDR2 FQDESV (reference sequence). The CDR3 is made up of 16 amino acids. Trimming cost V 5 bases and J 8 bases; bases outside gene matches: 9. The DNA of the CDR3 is TGTGCCAGCAGCCTCGCCGGGACTAGCGGGATATATGAGCAGTTCTTC. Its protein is CASSLAGTSGIYEQFF.